This TCR beta chain was captured by sequencing in a study of CDR3 diversity in severe acne. This clonotype was detected many times. TCRdb ran MiXCR on the PCR reads and lists one entry per CDR3 protein. Of some 84,000 distinct CDR3 sequences listed, 45% to 60% are singletons. The CDR3 runs 13 residues. The germline V gene encodes CDR1 SGHRS and CDR2 YFSETQ. V trimming: 4 bases; J trimming: 8 bases; junction bases outside the gene matches: 7. The J gene is TRBJ1-2, the V gene TRBV5-1; TRBD1 agrees at 8 bases. Material for sequencing was blood. The TCR sequence derives from a male donor in good health, without acne. CDR3: CASSPTGDRGYTF. The DNA of the CDR3 is TGCGCCAGCAGCCCGACAGGGGATCGGGGCTACACCTTC.